Listed here are 2 T cell receptor beta chains from one sample, sequenced in a study of T-cell reconstitution after alpha-beta-depleted transplantation in children. Whole-study findings and limits: Reportedly, only several hundred clones from non-depleted graft cells drove alpha-beta T-cell counts at about two months.

Construction of the TCRbeta library involved unique molecular identifiers. MiXCR was run by TCRdb on the PCR reads, yielding one entry per CDR3 protein. The sample has 32,000 or so distinct CDR3 sequences, less than 8.5% seen once; the top ten hold approximately 30%. The antigens these receptors bind are not known. The sample consisted of peripheral blood, taken 60 days after TCRalphabeta/CD19-depleted stem cell transplant. The source is a child less than two years old who had a stem cell transplant for acute myeloid leukemia, so the T cells may come from the graft donor.

This clonotype was seen more than once but under ten times. V usage is TRBV12-3 or TRBV12-4 and J usage is TRBJ2-7; 9 nucleotides agree with TRBD2. This CDR3 is built from 14 residues. Trimming cost V 5 bases and J 3 bases; bases outside gene matches: 5. The CDR3 sequence is CASSPGTSYYEQYF. Written as DNA, the CDR3 is TGTGCCAGCAGTCCCGGGACTAGCTACTACGAGCAGTACTTC.

This clonotype was seen a handful of times. The chain couples TRBV19 to TRBJ2-2, with TRBD1 identical over 9 bases. The CDR3 spans 14 residues. The V gene's germline CDR1 is LNHDA and CDR2 SQIVND (reference sequence). The ends lost 8 bases at V and 7 bases at J; junction bases unmatched: 8. CDR3 coding DNA: TGTGCCAGTGGTTCGGGACAGGGATTCGGGGAGCTGTTTTTT. It encodes CASGSGQGFGELFF. Together with reference TRBV19 and TRBJ2-2, the CDR3 gives the full variable domain: DGGITQSPKYLFRKEGQNVTLSCEQNLNHDAMYWYRQDPGQGLRLIYYSQIVNDFQKGDIAEGYSVSREKKESFPLTVTSAQKNPTAFYLCASGSGQGFGELFFGEGSRLTVL.